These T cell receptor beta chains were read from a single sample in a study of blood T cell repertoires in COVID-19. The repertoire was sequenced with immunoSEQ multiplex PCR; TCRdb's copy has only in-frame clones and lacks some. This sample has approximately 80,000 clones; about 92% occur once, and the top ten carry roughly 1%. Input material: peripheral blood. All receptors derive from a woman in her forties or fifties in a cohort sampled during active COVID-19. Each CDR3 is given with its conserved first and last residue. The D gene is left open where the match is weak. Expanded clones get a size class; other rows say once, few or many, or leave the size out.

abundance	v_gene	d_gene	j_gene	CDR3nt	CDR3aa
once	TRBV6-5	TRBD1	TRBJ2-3	TGTGCCAGCAGGACGGGACAGGGAACAGATACGCAGTATTTT	CASRTGQGTDTQYF
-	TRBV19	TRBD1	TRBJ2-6	TGTGCCAGTAGTAGTAGACAGGGCGTCAACGTCCTGACTTTC	CASSSRQGVNVLTF
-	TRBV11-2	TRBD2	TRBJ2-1	TGTGCCAGCAGCTTAGACCAGCGGGAGGTGCCGAAGCAGTTCTTC	CASSLDQREVPKQFF
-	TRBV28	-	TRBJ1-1	TGTGCCAGCAGTTTATACAGCACTGAAGCTTTCTTT	CASSLYSTEAFF
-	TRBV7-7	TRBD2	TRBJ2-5	TGTGCTAGCAGCCAAAACCCCCTTGGGGGGGAGGAGACCCAGTACTTC	CASSQNPLGGEETQYF
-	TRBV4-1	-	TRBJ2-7	TGCGCCAGCAGCCAACACACCTCTTCCACCTACGAGCAGTACTTC	CASSQHTSSTYEQYF
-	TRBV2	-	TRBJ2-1	TGTGCCAGCAGTGAAGGCGTTGAGCAGTTCTTC	CASSEGVEQFF
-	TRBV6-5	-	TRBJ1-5	TGTGCCATTCGGACAGCCGCGGGGGAGCAGCCCCAGCATTTT	CAIRTAAGEQPQHF
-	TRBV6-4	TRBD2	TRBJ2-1	TGTGCCAGCAGTGACGGGACTAGCTACAATGAGCAGTTCTTC	CASSDGTSYNEQFF
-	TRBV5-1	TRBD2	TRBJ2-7	TGCGCCAGCAGCCTAGGGGCTAGCGGGCCCTCCTACGAGCAGTACTTC	CASSLGASGPSYEQYF
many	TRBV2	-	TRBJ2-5	TGTGCCAGCAGTGGGGGAGAAACAGAGACCCAGTACTTC	CASSGGETETQYF
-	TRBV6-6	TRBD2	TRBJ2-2	TGTGCCAGCAGTTACTCAGGGACCGGGAGGGCCGGGGAGCTGTTTTTT	CASSYSGTGRAGELFF
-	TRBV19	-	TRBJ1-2	TGTGCCAGTAGGGCGGACATCTCCGGCTACACCTTC	CASRADISGYTF
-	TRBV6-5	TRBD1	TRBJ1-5	TGTGCCAGCTGTTCCGGGACAGGGGGCGAAAGTCAGCCCCAGCATTTT	CASCSGTGGESQPQHF
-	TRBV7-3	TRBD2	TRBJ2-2	TGTGCCAGCAGCTTAAGTCCAGCGGGAGGGGTGGAGGAGCTGTTTTTT	CASSLSPAGGVEELFF
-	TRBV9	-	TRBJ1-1	TGTGCCAGCAGCGCGGACACTCTAAACACTGAAGCTTTCTTT	CASSADTLNTEAFF
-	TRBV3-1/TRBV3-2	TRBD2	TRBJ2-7	TGTGCCAGCAGCCAAGGGCCCGGGACTAGCGCCCGAGGATCCTACGAGCAGTACTTC	CASSQGPGTSARGSYEQYF
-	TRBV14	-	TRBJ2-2	TGTGCCAGCAGCCAAGCGAGGACAGTCTACACCGGGGAGCTGTTTTTT	CASSQARTVYTGELFF
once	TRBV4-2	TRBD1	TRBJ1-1	TGTGCCAGCAGCCCGGACAGGGCTTCCACTGAAGCTTTCTTT	CASSPDRASTEAFF
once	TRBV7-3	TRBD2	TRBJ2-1	TGTGCCAGCAGCTTAGCGGGGGGGATAAATGAGCAGTTCTTC	CASSLAGGINEQFF
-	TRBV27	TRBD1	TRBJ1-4	TGTGCCAGCAGTGGGGACAGGGGATATAATGAAAAACTGTTTTTT	CASSGDRGYNEKLFF
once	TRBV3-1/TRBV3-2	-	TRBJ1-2	TGTGCCAGCAGCCAAGGGAAGGATGTGGGCGGCTACACCTTC	CASSQGKDVGGYTF
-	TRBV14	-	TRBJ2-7	TGTGCCAGCAGCCAATCTCCTAGCGCCTACGAGCAGTACTTC	CASSQSPSAYEQYF
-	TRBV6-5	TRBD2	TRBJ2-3	TGTGCCAGCAGTTCCCCCAGGCGGGAGACGGATACGCAGTATTTT	CASSSPRRETDTQYF
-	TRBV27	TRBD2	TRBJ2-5	TGTGCCAGCAGATTCGTAGCGGGAGGGCCGAAAGAGACCCAGTACTTC	CASRFVAGGPKETQYF
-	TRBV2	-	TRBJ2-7	TGTGCCAGCACCGCGAAGGGGGAGAGCTCCTACGAGCAGTACTTC	CASTAKGESSYEQYF